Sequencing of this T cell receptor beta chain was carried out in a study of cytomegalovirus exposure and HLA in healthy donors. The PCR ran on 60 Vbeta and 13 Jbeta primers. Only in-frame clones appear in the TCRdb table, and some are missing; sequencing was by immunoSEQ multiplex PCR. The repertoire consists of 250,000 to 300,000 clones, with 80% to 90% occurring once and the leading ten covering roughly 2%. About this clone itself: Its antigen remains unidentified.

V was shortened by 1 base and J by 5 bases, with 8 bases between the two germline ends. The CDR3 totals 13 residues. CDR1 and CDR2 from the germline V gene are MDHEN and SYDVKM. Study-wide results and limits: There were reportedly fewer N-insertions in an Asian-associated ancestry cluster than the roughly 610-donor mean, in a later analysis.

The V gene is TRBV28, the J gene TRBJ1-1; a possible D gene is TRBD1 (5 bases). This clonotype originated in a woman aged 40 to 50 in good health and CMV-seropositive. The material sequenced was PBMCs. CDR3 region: CASSLFRGTEAFF. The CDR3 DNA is TGTGCCAGCAGTTTATTTAGGGGTACTGAAGCTTTCTTT.